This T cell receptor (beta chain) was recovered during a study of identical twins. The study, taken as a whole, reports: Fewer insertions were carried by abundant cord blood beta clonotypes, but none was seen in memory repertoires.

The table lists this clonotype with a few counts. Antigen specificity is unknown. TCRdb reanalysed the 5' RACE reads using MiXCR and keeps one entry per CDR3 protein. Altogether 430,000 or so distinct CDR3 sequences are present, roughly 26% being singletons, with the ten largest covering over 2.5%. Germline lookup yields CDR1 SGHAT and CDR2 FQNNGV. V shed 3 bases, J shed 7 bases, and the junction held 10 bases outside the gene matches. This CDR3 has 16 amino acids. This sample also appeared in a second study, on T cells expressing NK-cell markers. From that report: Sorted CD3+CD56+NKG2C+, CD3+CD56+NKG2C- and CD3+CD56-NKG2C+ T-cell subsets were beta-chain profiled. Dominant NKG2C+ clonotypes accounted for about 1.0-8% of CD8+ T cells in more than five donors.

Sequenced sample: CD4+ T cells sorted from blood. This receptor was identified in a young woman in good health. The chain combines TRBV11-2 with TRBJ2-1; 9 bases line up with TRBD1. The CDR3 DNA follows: TGTGCCAGCAGCTTGGTAACAGGGGGCGCGGGTAATGAGCAGTTCTTC. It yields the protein CASSLVTGGAGNEQFF.